The 20 T cell receptor beta chains given below trace back to one sample, sequenced in a study of PD-1 blockade in mismatch repair-deficient tumors. TCRdb's copy holds only in-frame clones and misses some; the assay was immunoSEQ multiplex PCR. The table lists about 34,000 clones, around 80% of them singletons, with roughly 3.5% in the top ten. The sequenced sample was PBMCs, obtained 6 weeks after starting pembrolizumab. Receptor source: an adult with mismatch repair-deficient cancer.

This clone was seen only a few times. V usage is TRBV19 and J usage is TRBJ1-6, with D possibly matching TRBD1 (6 bases). The germline gives CDR1 LNHDA, CDR2 SQIVND (reference sequence). Trimming stripped 6 bases from V and 10 bases from J, with 19 bases between. The CDR3 length is 15 residues. Here the CDR3 reads CASSQQGWSWSPLHF. The CDR3 coding sequence is TGTGCCAGTAGCCAACAGGGATGGAGCTGGTCACCCCTCCACTTT.

The chain combines TRBV11-2 with TRBJ2-7; TRBD2 matches 7 bases. The V gene's germline CDR1 is SGHAT and CDR2 FQNNGV. CDR3 length equals 13 residues. J gave up 3 bases and V 5 bases, and 4 bases lay outside the gene matches. CDR3 DNA: TGTGCCAGCAGCCTCGCGGGGGACTACGAGCAGTACTTC. Amino acid sequence: CASSLAGDYEQYF. Variable domain in full (rest from reference TRBV11-2 and TRBJ2-7): EAGVAQSPRYKIIEKRQSVAFWCNPISGHATLYWYQQILGQGPKLLIQFQNNGVVDDSQLPKDRFSAERLKGVDSTLKIQPAKLEDSAVYLCASSLAGDYEQYFGPGTRLTVT.

V and J are TRBV5-8 and TRBJ2-5; 13 bases fit TRBD2. The CDR3 totals 17 residues. Trimming took 2 bases from V and 5 from J; bases not matched to a gene: 9. The germline CDR1 and CDR2 sequences are SGHTS and YDEGEE. The DNA of the CDR3 is TGTGCCAGCAGCTTCCTACTAGCGGGAGGGCCTGGGGAGACCCAGTACTTC. The encoded protein is CASSFLLAGGPGETQYF.

The chain carries TRBV5-1 and TRBJ2-5, with TRBD1 matching over 8 bases. V lost 4 bases, J lost 5 bases, and 10 bases stayed unmatched. CDR3 size: 15 residues. Germline CDR1 reads SGHRS; CDR2 reads YFSETQ. CDR3: CASSGRDRLGETQYF. The CDR3, as DNA: TGCGCCAGCAGCGGAAGGGACAGGCTAGGGGAGACCCAGTACTTC.

This chain links TRBV27 with TRBJ2-3; 7 bases line up with TRBD2. Looked up from germline, CDR1 is MNHEY and CDR2 is SMNVEV (reference sequence). V was clipped by 0 bases and J by 4 bases; unmatched bases: 7. CDR3 length equals 16 residues. This chain's CDR3 is CASSLSPGGGADTQYF. DNA of the CDR3: TGTGCCAGCAGTTTATCCCCGGGAGGAGGTGCAGATACGCAGTATTTT.

The chain joins TRBV5-6 to TRBJ1-5, with 9 nucleotides matching TRBD1. Germline loops: CDR1 SGHDT, CDR2 YYEEEE. This CDR3 comprises 17 residues. V trimming: 4 bases; J trimming: 1 base; junction bases outside the gene matches: 9. Written as DNA, the CDR3 is TGTGCCAGCAGCACAGAACAGGGGGCGCGGAGCAATCAGCCCCAGCATTTT. As protein: CASSTEQGARSNQPQHF.

The chain carries TRBV19 and TRBJ2-7; 11 nucleotides align to TRBD1. V gave up 2 bases and J gave up 6 bases; unmatched junction bases: 6. The CDR3 spans 15 residues. Looked up from germline, CDR1 is LNHDA and CDR2 is SQIVND (reference sequence). The CDR3 sequence is CASSIPGTGGIEQYF. The CDR3, as DNA: TGTGCCAGTAGTATACCCGGGACAGGGGGAATCGAGCAGTACTTC.

The chain couples TRBV30 to TRBJ2-3; D might be TRBD2 (5 bases). Trimming took off 0 bases at V and 5 bases at J, with 9 bases between the two ends. CDR3 length: 13 residues. From germline, CDR1 is GTSNPN and CDR2 SVGIG (reference sequence). The CDR3 here is CAWSVHEGDTQYF. DNA of the CDR3: TGTGCCTGGAGTGTACATGAGGGAGATACGCAGTATTTT.

This clone has a handful of counts. The chain combines TRBV7-9 with TRBJ2-7; TRBD1 matches 7 bases. With V trimmed by 5 bases and J by 2 bases, 6 bases remained unmatched. The CDR3 runs to 14 residues. Looked up from germline, CDR1 is SEHNR and CDR2 is FQNEAQ (reference sequence). CDR3 nucleotide sequence: TGTGCCAGCAGCCCAGACAGGGACACCTACGAGCAGTACTTC. Its translation: CASSPDRDTYEQYF.

The chain links TRBV29-1 to TRBJ2-1, with 10 nucleotides matching TRBD2. The V gene end was trimmed by 6 bases and the J gene end by 7 bases; junction bases not matched to a gene: 12. Germline-derived CDR1 and CDR2 are SQVTM and ANQGSEA. The length of the CDR3 is 15 residues. In DNA form, the CDR3 reads TGCAGCGTAGTTGGACTAGCGGACGCCTTAAATGAGCAGTTCTTC. Its protein is CSVVGLADALNEQFF.

V usage is TRBV5-8 and J usage is TRBJ2-3; maybe TRBD1 (6 bases). Trimming took off 4 bases at V and 0 bases at J, with 12 bases between the two ends. Germline V CDR1 and CDR2: SGHTS, YDEGEE. This CDR3 has 15 amino acids. CDR3 coding DNA: TGTGCCAGCAGCCTGACAGGAGACAGCACAGATACGCAGTATTTT. Translating gives CASSLTGDSTDTQYF.

This clone showed up just once. The rearrangement uses TRBV7-9 and TRBJ2-5; 10 bases align to TRBD1. V trimming: 6 bases; J trimming: 6 bases; junction bases outside the gene matches: 4. CDR3 size: 13 residues. Germline CDR1 SEHNR, CDR2 FQNEAQ (reference sequence). The CDR3 protein is CASSSGQGKTQYF. Here the CDR3 DNA reads TGTGCCAGCAGTTCGGGACAGGGGAAGACCCAGTACTTC.

The genes are TRBV4-2 and TRBJ1-1; 8 bases agree with TRBD1. Germline-derived CDR1 and CDR2 are LGHNA and YNFKEQ. The CDR3 spans 13 residues. V lost 0 bases, J lost 11 bases, and 5 bases stayed unmatched. The CDR3 DNA sequence: TGTGCCAGCAGCCAAGATGGGACAGGCGGCGCTTTCTTT. Its protein is CASSQDGTGGAFF.

This clone is labeled medium-sized. V is TRBV4-1 and J is TRBJ2-7; 11 nucleotides line up with TRBD2. Germline-derived CDR1 and CDR2 are MGHRA and YSYEKL. V was clipped by 4 bases and J by 1 base; unmatched bases: 3. The CDR3 length is 15 residues. The CDR3: CASSRRLAGSYEQYF. CDR3 nucleotides: TGCGCCAGCAGCCGGCGACTAGCGGGATCCTACGAGCAGTACTTC.

This clone was recorded a few times. The genes are TRBV2 and TRBJ2-7; D gene unclear. This CDR3 has 13 amino acids. Deletions cut 4 bases from V and 2 bases from J, with 9 bases between. Germline CDR1 SNHLY, CDR2 FYNNEI. Here the CDR3 reads CASSGLLPYEQYF. CDR3 sequence (DNA): TGTGCCAGCAGTGGACTCCTCCCCTACGAGCAGTACTTC.

The chain couples TRBV11-2 to TRBJ2-7; no firm D call. Trimming removed 5 bases from V and 6 bases from J, with 8 bases in between. The CDR3 consists of 11 residues. Germline-derived CDR1 and CDR2 are SGHAT and FQNNGV. The CDR3 nucleotides read TGTGCCAGCAGCCCTCACTTCGAGCAGTACTTC. Amino acid sequence: CASSPHFEQYF.

The V and J genes are TRBV11-2 and TRBJ2-7; a possible D gene is TRBD2 (5 bases). The ends were cut back, 2 bases at V and 2 bases at J, with 16 bases in the middle. The germline V gene has CDR1 SGHAT and CDR2 FQNNGV. The CDR3 spans 16 residues. CDR3 bases: TGTGCCAGCAGCTTATCAGACGGGGTTATAACCTACGAGCAGTACTTC. It is translated as CASSLSDGVITYEQYF.

This clone occurred a few times. CDR3 nucleotide sequence: TGTGCCAGCGAAGGGGGCAGGGACAATCAGCCCCAGCATTTT. The encoded protein is CASEGGRDNQPQHF. This chain connects TRBV7-9 to TRBJ1-5; 7 positions match TRBD1. The V segment lost 8 bases and the J segment 3 bases; nucleotides outside the gene matches: 7. From germline, CDR1 is SEHNR and CDR2 FQNEAQ (reference sequence). The CDR3 has 14 amino acids.

The chain combines TRBV9 with TRBJ2-5, with 9 bases aligning to TRBD2. The J segment lost 5 bases and the V segment lost 0 bases, leaving 11 bases of the junction unmatched. Germline V CDR1 and CDR2: SGDLS, YYNGEE. This CDR3 has 17 amino acids. DNA of the CDR3: TGTGCCAGCAGCGTAGCTTTCCCGCGGGAGGGACGGGAGACCCAGTACTTC. Residues: CASSVAFPREGRETQYF.

The gene calls are TRBV7-9 and TRBJ2-3; 7 bases are shared with TRBD2. CDR1 and CDR2 from the germline V gene are SEHNR and FQNEAQ (reference sequence). The length of the CDR3 is 15 residues. J was trimmed by 2 bases and V by 2 bases; bases with no gene match: 4. CDR3 sequence (DNA): TGTGCCAGCAGCTTAACTAGCGTCGTCACAGATACGCAGTATTTT. It codes for CASSLTSVVTDTQYF.